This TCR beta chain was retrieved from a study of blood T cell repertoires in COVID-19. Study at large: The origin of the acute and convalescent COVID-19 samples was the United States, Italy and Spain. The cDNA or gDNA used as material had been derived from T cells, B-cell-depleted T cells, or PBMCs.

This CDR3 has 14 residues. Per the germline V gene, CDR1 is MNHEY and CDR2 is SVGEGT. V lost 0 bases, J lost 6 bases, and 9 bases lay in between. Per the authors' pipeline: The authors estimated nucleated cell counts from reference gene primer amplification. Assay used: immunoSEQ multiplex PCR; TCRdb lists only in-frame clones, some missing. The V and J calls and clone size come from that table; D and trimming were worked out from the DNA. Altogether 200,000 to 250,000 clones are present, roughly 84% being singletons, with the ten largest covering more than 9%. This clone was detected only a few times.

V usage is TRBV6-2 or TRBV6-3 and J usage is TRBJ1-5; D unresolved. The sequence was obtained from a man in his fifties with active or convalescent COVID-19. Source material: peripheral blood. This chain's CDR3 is CASSYSDNSQPQHF. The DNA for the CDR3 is TGTGCCAGCAGTTACTCAGACAACAGTCAGCCCCAGCATTTT.